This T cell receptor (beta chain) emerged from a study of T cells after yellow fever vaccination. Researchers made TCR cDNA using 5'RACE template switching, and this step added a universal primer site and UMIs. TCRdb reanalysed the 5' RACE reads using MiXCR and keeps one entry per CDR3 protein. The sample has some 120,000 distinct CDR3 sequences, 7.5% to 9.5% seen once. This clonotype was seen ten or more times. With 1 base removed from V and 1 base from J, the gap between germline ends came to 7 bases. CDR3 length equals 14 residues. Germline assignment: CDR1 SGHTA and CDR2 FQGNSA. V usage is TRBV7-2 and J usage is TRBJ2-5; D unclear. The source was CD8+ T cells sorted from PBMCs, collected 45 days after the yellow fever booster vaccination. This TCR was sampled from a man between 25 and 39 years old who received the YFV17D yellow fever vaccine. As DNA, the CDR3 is TGTGCCAGCAGCTTAGTTTCGGTCCAAGAGACCCAGTACTTC. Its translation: CASSLVSVQETQYF.